The 22 T cell receptor beta chains below were found in one sample sequenced in a study of blood T cell repertoires in COVID-19. Profiled with immunoSEQ multiplex PCR; TCRdb holds only in-frame clones, not every one. The sample has roughly 200,000 clones, about 90% seen once; the top ten hold about 2.2%. The sequenced sample consisted of PBMCs or T cells enriched from blood (not recorded which). The receptors were sampled from a woman aged 25 to 45 who had recovered from COVID-19.

The V gene is TRBV15, the J gene TRBJ1-4, with a weak D call TRBD1 (5 bases). Germline CDR1 is LNHNV and CDR2 is YYDKDF (reference sequence). CDR3 size: 15 residues. V was clipped by 0 bases and J by 5 bases, with 10 bases between them. The CDR3 reads CATSRDGRDNEKLFF. CDR3 sequence (DNA): TGTGCCACCAGCAGAGATGGGCGGGACAATGAAAAACTGTTTTTT.

This chain connects TRBV19 to TRBJ1-3; 12 positions match TRBD1. Per germline, CDR1 LNHDA and CDR2 SQIVND (reference sequence). The CDR3 loop spans 15 amino acids. V lost 7 bases to trimming and J lost 4 bases; unmatched junction nucleotides: 5. CDR3 DNA sequence: TGTGCCAGTAATCGGGACAGGGGGCAAGGAAACACCATATATTTT. Encoded protein: CASNRDRGQGNTIYF.

This chain links TRBV6-5 with TRBJ1-1, with D unresolved. Trimming took 1 base from V and 0 from J, leaving 12 bases between them. The length of the CDR3 is 16 residues. Looked up from germline, CDR1 is MNHEY and CDR2 is SVGAGI. Written as DNA, the CDR3 is TGTGCCAGCAGTTACTACGGGATCCCTTTGAACACTGAAGCTTTCTTT. It codes for CASSYYGIPLNTEAFF.

The chain uses TRBV7-2 and TRBJ1-2; 9 bases are a match to TRBD1. The CDR3 runs 15 residues. With V trimmed by 1 base and J by 8 bases, 8 bases remained unmatched. CDR1 is SGHTA and CDR2 is FQGNSA in the germline V gene. DNA of the CDR3: TGTGCCAGCAGCTTAGGGGCGACAGGGGGACGCGGCTACACCTTC. Translated, it gives CASSLGATGGRGYTF.

This chain connects TRBV5-4 to TRBJ2-3, with 12 bases fitting TRBD2. The CDR3 has 16 residues. Trimming removed 2 bases from V and 4 bases from J; junction bases left unmatched: 5. From germline, CDR1 is SGHNT and CDR2 YYREEE (reference sequence). The CDR3, as DNA: TGTGCCAGCAGCTTCAAAGGACTAGCGGGACCAGATACGCAGTATTTT. Its protein product is CASSFKGLAGPDTQYF. The complete variable domain, with remaining parts taken from reference TRBV5-4 and TRBJ2-3, reads ETGVTQSPTHLIKTRGQQVTLRCSSQSGHNTVSWYQQALGQGPQFIFQYYREEENGRGNFPPRFSGLQFPNYSSELNVNALELDDSALYLCASSFKGLAGPDTQYFGPGTRLTVL.

This clone was found once. The chain carries TRBV30 and TRBJ1-5; D might be TRBD1 (5 bases). CDR1 is GTSNPN and CDR2 is SVGIG in the germline V gene (reference sequence). This CDR3 is built from 12 residues. V lost 5 bases, J lost 9 bases, and 14 bases lay in between. CDR3 region: CAWQRTTGPQHF. The CDR3 region has the DNA TGTGCCTGGCAAAGGACCACAGGGCCCCAGCATTTT.

The chain employs TRBV13 and TRBJ1-2; a weak D match, TRBD1 (5 bases). This CDR3 spans 13 amino acids. The V gene lost 4 bases and the J gene lost 2 bases, with 8 bases spanning the gap. CDR1 and CDR2 (germline): PRHDT, FYEKMQ (reference sequence). The DNA for the CDR3 is TGTGCCAGCAGCTATAGACAGAACTATGGCTACACCTTC. Encoded protein: CASSYRQNYGYTF.

V and J are TRBV21-1 and TRBJ1-3; TRBD1 is the table's D call, not checked against the DNA. TRBV21-1 is a listed pseudogene. This CDR3 contains 12 residues. As DNA, the CDR3 is TGTGCCAGCAGCAAGGCCGGAAACACCATATATTTT. It yields the protein CASSKAGNTIYF.

The CDR3 sequence: CSASEVRGATNEKLFF. CDR3 nucleotides: TGCAGTGCTAGTGAGGTTCGCGGAGCAACTAATGAAAAACTGTTTTTT. This sequence joins TRBV20-1 and TRBJ1-4; D is unresolved. Germline-derived CDR1 and CDR2 are DFQATT and SNEGSKA (reference sequence). The CDR3 is 16 residues long. V lost 3 bases and J 0 bases, leaving 14 bases between the germline ends.

The chain joins TRBV5-1 to TRBJ1-1; possible D gene TRBD1, 5 bases. The V end was cut by 2 bases, the J end by 10 bases, with 15 bases between. The CDR3 is 13 amino acids. Germline assignment: CDR1 SGHRS and CDR2 YFSETQ. CDR3 sequence (DNA): TGCGCCAGCAGCTTCGGGGGGGACCCTTCAGCTTTCTTT. Protein product: CASSFGGDPSAFF.

In its sample, this clone was seen once. The chain has TRBV5-6 and TRBJ2-1; a weak D match, TRBD2 (6 bases). V lost 4 bases and J 0 bases, leaving 11 bases between the germline ends. This CDR3 has 15 residues. Germline CDR1 and CDR2: SGHDT and YYEEEE. The CDR3 nucleotides are TGTGCCAGCAGCGCCTTAGCGGACTCCTACAATGAGCAGTTCTTC. Protein: CASSALADSYNEQFF.

V usage is TRBV5-1 and J usage is TRBJ2-1; 9 nucleotides line up with TRBD2. This CDR3 region has 16 residues. CDR1 SGHRS and CDR2 YFSETQ come from the germline V gene. Germline trimming cut 2 bases from V and 10 bases from J; bases unmatched to any gene: 13. CDR3 protein: CASSLSGVAGVNEQFF. CDR3 nucleotides: TGCGCCAGCAGCTTAAGTGGAGTAGCGGGAGTTAACGAGCAGTTCTTC.

This rearrangement joins TRBV10-3 to TRBJ2-7; D is perhaps TRBD1 (6 bases). The V end lost 4 bases, the J end lost 1 base, and 14 bases lay between the germline ends. The germline V gene encodes CDR1 ENHRY and CDR2 SYGVKD. The CDR3 is 15 amino acids. The CDR3 nucleotides are TGTGCCATCAGTGTGATGAGGGACACTTCCTACGAGCAGTACTTC. Translation gives CAISVMRDTSYEQYF.

The gene calls are TRBV4-3 and TRBJ2-7; D may be TRBD2 (6 bases). CDR1 LGHNA and CDR2 YSLEER come from the germline V gene. The CDR3 length is 14 residues. V gave up 0 bases and J gave up 1 base, with 7 bases separating them. CDR3: CASSQDGGSYEQYF. CDR3 DNA: TGCGCCAGCAGCCAAGACGGGGGATCCTACGAGCAGTACTTC.

V gene TRBV5-1 combines with J gene TRBJ1-1; TRBD1 aligns across 9 bases. Germline loops: CDR1 SGHRS, CDR2 YFSETQ. CDR3 length: 17 residues. After removal of 2 bases from V and 1 base from J, the junction contained 9 bases not matched to a gene. CDR3 coding DNA: TGCGCCAGCAGCTTTCCTGGGGGGACAGGGCCGAACACTGAAGCTTTCTTT. This encodes CASSFPGGTGPNTEAFF.

The chain combines TRBV5-1 with TRBJ1-1, with D unresolved. Looked up from germline, CDR1 is SGHRS and CDR2 is YFSETQ. Deletions cut 4 bases from V and 4 bases from J, with 8 bases between. CDR3 length: 12 residues. In nucleotides, the CDR3 is TGCGCCAGCAGCCCACTCGGCACTGAAGCTTTCTTT. Its translation is CASSPLGTEAFF.

The chain employs TRBV29-1 and TRBJ2-2; 11 nucleotides line up with TRBD2. In germline, CDR1 is SQVTM, CDR2 ANQGSEA. The length of the CDR3 is 15 residues. After removal of 1 base from V and 3 bases from J, the junction contained 1 base not matched to a gene. The CDR3 nucleotides are TGCAGCGTTGAAGTAGCGGGAGGGTACACCGGGGAGCTGTTTTTT. Translation: CSVEVAGGYTGELFF.

The chain has TRBV5-1 and TRBJ1-6; possibly TRBD1 for D (6 bases). Germline assignment: CDR1 SGHRS and CDR2 YFSETQ. The CDR3 has 15 amino acids. The V end lost 1 base, the J end lost 6 bases, and 11 bases lay between the germline ends. In nucleotides, the CDR3 is TGCGCCAGCAGCTTGCAGGGGCTCATTAATTCACCCCTCCACTTT. This codes for CASSLQGLINSPLHF.

V usage is TRBV4-2 and J usage is TRBJ2-1, with D possibly being TRBD2 (5 bases). Trimming took off 1 base at V and 8 bases at J, with 18 bases between the two ends. Germline V lookup: CDR1 LGHNA, CDR2 YNFKEQ. The CDR3 spans 16 residues. CDR3 bases: TGTGCCAGCAGCCAAGGGTCCGCGACTGTCGGGGATGAGCAGTTCTTC. Its protein product is CASSQGSATVGDEQFF.

The rearrangement links TRBV19 to TRBJ1-2; D might be TRBD1 (6 bases). The CDR3 covers 13 residues. V was shortened by 3 bases and J by 8 bases, with 13 bases between the two germline ends. Germline-derived CDR1 and CDR2 are LNHDA and SQIVND (reference sequence). CDR3 sequence: CASSIGTPSGYTF. The CDR3 DNA sequence: TGTGCCAGTAGTATCGGGACACCCTCAGGCTACACCTTC.

For the CDR3, the DNA is TGTGCCAGAAGAGAACCCCTGACAGGGCTTATCCTAGCGGAGCAGTACTTC. Residues: CARREPLTGLILAEQYF. The chain recombines TRBV5-3 with TRBJ2-7; maybe TRBD1 (7 bases). TRBV5-3 belongs to the ORF category, with a function that is uncertain. V was trimmed by 5 bases and J by 7 bases, leaving 28 bases between them. The CDR3 length is 17 residues.

The chain carries TRBV19 and TRBJ1-4; weak D call: TRBD1 (5 bases). The V and J ends lost 3 bases and 4 bases respectively, with 12 bases between them. The CDR3 spans 15 residues. Germline V gene sequence: CDR1 LNHDA, CDR2 SQIVND (reference sequence). CDR3 in DNA: TGTGCCAGTAGTATCTCGCAGGGATATAATGAAAAACTGTTTTTT. This gives the protein CASSISQGYNEKLFF.